The 6 T cell receptor beta chains given below trace back to one sample, sequenced in a study of identical twins. TCRdb reanalysed the 5' RACE reads using MiXCR and keeps one entry per CDR3 protein. The sample has around 470,000 distinct CDR3 sequences, around 14% seen once. The same sample was also used in a study of yellow fever vaccine responses in identical twins.

The sequenced material came from CD4+ T cells sorted from blood. All receptors derive from a woman aged 18-30 years in good health.

The V call is TRBV4-3, the J call TRBJ2-7; TRBD1 agrees at 11 bases. Germline values: CDR1 LGHNA, CDR2 YSLEER. V lost 3 bases, J lost 6 bases, and 7 bases stayed unmatched. This CDR3 is 15 amino acids long. The CDR3: CASSQSSGTGGEQYF. CDR3 sequence (DNA): TGCGCCAGCAGCCAGTCCTCCGGGACAGGGGGCGAGCAGTACTTC.

This chain links TRBV6-5 with TRBJ2-7; possible D gene TRBD1, 6 bases. V shed 2 bases and J shed 6 bases, with 11 bases lying between them. Per the germline V gene, CDR1 is MNHEY and CDR2 is SVGAGI. CDR3 length: 13 residues. The CDR3 protein is CASSYARGGEQYF. CDR3 in DNA: TGTGCCAGCAGTTACGCCAGGGGCGGCGAGCAGTACTTC.

CDR3 residues: CASSPYRQGEQYF. The DNA for the CDR3 is TGTGCCAGCAGTCCGTACCGACAGGGAGAGCAGTACTTC. The chain has TRBV12-3 or TRBV12-4 and TRBJ2-7, with TRBD1 matching 7 bases. Losses at the gene ends were 5 bases for V and 7 bases for J; bases not matched to a gene: 8. The CDR3 consists of 13 residues.

V usage is TRBV7-9 and J usage is TRBJ2-1; D remains ambiguous. Germline assignment: CDR1 SEHNR and CDR2 FQNEAQ (reference sequence). The CDR3 runs 12 residues. Trimming shortened V by 2 bases and J by 10 bases, and 9 bases separated the two germline ends. CDR3 sequence (DNA): TGTGCCAGCAGCTTAATCGACCAAGAGCAGTTCTTC. Its protein is CASSLIDQEQFF.

Comments on this clonotype: A read error may account for a junction end that differs from germline. The chain couples TRBV29-1 to TRBJ2-4; TRBD2 matches 7 bases. Per the germline V gene, CDR1 is SQVTM and CDR2 is ANQGSEA. This CDR3 has 12 amino acids. This CDR3 reads CSVSSGEGPDPF. CDR3 in DNA: TGCAGCGTGAGCTCCGGGGAGGGCCCTGACCCCTTC.

J is TRBJ2-2 and V is TRBV6-2 or TRBV6-3, with 7 bases identical to TRBD1. The V gene's germline CDR1 is MNHEY and CDR2 SVGEGT. The CDR3 sequence is 14 residues long. Trimming cost V 6 bases and J 4 bases; bases outside gene matches: 5. The CDR3 region is CASSGQASTGELFF. In nucleotides, the CDR3 is TGTGCCAGCAGCGGACAGGCCTCCACCGGGGAGCTGTTTTTT.